This TCR beta chain comes out of a study of blood T cells in healthy people across ages. Trimming stripped 0 bases from V and 1 base from J, with 10 bases between. Germline V CDR1 and CDR2: SGDLS, YYNGEE. The CDR3 has 15 residues. Primed by a sample-barcoded 5' primer and a J-beta primer mix, a second PCR proceeded for about 7 to 11 cycles. In TCRdb, the 5' RACE reads were re-called with MiXCR into one record per CDR3 protein. The table shows about 1.1 million distinct CDR3 sequences, with roughly two fifths occurring only once. The sample taken for sequencing was blood. This TCR derives from a man between 18 and 35 years old in good health. V and J are TRBV9 and TRBJ1-2; D not resolved. The CDR3 DNA reads as TGTGCCAGCAGCGTAGACCTCAGGAGTAACTATGGCTACACCTTC. Its protein product is CASSVDLRSNYGYTF.